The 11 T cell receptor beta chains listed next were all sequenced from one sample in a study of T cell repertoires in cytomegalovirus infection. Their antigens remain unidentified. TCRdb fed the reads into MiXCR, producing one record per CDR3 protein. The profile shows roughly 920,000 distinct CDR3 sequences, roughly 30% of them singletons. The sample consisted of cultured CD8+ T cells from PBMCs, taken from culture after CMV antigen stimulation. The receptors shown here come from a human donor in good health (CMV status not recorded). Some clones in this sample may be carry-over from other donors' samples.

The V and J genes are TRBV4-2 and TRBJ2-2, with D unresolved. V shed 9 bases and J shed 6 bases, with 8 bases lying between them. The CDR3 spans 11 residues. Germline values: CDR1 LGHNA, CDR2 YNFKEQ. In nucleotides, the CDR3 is TGTGCCAGTTATAAGGCCGGGGAGCTGTTTTTT. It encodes CASYKAGELFF.

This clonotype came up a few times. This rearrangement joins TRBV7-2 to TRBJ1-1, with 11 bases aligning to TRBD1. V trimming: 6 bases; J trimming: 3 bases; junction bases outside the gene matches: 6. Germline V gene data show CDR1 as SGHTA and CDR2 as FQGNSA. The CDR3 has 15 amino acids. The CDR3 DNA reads TGTGCCAGCAGGGCCGGACAGGGGGCGCACACTGAAGCTTTCTTT. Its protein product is CASRAGQGAHTEAFF.

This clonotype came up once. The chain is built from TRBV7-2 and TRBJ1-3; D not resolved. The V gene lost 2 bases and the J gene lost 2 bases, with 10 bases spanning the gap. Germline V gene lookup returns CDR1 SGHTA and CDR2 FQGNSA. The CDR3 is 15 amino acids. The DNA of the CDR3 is TGTGCCAGCAGCTTATATCCGGACCCTGGAAACACCATATATTTT. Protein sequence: CASSLYPDPGNTIYF.

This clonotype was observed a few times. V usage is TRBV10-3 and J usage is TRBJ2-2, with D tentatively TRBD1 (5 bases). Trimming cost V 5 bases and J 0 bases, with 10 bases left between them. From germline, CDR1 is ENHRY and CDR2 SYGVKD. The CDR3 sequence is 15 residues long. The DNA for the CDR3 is TGTGCCATCAGTACTTTGGACACGAACACCGGGGAGCTGTTTTTT. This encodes CAISTLDTNTGELFF.

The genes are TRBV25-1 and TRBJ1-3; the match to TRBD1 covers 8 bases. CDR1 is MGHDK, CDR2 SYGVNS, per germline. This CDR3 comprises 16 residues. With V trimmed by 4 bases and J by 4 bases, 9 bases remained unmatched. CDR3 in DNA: TGTGCCAGCAGTGGTCCCGGGACAGGCTACGGAAACACCATATATTTT. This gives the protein CASSGPGTGYGNTIYF.

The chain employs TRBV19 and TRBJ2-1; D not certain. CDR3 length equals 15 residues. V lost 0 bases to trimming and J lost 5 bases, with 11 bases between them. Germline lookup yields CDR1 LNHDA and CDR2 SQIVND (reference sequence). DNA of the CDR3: TGTGCCAGTAGTATAGATCTCTCCAGAAACAATGAGCAGTTCTTC. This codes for CASSIDLSRNNEQFF.

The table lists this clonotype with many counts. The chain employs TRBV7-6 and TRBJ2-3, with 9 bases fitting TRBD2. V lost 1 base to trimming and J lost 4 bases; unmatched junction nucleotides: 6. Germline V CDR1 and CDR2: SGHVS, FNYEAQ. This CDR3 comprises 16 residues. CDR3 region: CASSLDSGGFADTQYF. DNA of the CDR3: TGTGCCAGCAGCTTAGATAGCGGGGGATTCGCAGATACGCAGTATTTT.

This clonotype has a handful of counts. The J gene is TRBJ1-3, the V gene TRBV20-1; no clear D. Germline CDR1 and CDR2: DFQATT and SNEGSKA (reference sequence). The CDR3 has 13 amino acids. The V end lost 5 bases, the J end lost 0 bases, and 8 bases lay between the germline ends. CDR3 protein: CSALRGSGNTIYF. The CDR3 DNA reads TGCAGTGCTCTTCGGGGCTCTGGAAACACCATATATTTT.

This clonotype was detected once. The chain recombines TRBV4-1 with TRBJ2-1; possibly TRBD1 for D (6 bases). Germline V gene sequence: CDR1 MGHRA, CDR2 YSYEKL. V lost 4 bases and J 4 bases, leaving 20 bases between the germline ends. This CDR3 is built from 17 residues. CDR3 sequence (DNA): TGCGCCAGCAGCCCGACGGCCCCCGGACAGAGATACAATGAGCAGTTCTTC. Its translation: CASSPTAPGQRYNEQFF.

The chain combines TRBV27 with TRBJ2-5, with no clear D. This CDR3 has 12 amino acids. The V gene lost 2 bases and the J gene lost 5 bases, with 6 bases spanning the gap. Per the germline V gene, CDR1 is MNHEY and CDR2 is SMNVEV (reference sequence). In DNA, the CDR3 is TGTGCCAGCAGTTTAAATTCGGAGACCCAGTACTTC. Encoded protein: CASSLNSETQYF.

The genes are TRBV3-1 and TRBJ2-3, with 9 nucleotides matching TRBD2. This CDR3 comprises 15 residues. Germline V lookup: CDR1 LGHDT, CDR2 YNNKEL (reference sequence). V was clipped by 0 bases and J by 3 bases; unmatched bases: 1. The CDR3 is CASSQETSGTDTQYF. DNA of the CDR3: TGTGCCAGCAGCCAAGAAACTAGCGGGACAGATACGCAGTATTTT.